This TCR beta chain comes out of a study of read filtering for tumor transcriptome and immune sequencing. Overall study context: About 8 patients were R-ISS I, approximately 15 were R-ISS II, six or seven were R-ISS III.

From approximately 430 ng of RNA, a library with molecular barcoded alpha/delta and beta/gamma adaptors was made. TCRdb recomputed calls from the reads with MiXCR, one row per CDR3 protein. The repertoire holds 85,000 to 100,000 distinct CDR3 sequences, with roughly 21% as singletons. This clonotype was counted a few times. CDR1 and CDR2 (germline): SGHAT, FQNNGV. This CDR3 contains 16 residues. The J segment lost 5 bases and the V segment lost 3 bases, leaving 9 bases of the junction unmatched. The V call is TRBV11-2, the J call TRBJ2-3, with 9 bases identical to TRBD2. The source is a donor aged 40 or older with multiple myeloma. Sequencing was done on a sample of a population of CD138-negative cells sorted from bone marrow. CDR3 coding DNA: TGTGCCAGCAGCTTTACGGGACTAGCTAATCAAGATACGCAGTATTTT. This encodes CASSFTGLANQDTQYF.